These T cell receptor beta chains were read from a single sample in a study of naive and memory T cell subsets. MiXCR was run by TCRdb on the 5' RACE reads, yielding one entry per CDR3 protein. The repertoire holds 45,000 to 55,000 distinct CDR3 sequences, with about 4.5% as singletons. The receptors shown here come from a female donor in good health. Each CDR3 is given with its conserved first and last residue. The order of the fields is CDR3 protein, CDR3 DNA, V gene, D gene, clone size, J gene. A D gene is named only where the DNA matches it firmly. The size field is filled for only some rows; it gives once, few, many or a size class.

CDR3: CSAREGTADQPQHF; DNA: TGCAGTGCTAGAGAAGGGACAGCCGATCAGCCCCAGCATTTT; V: TRBV20-1; D: TRBD1; size: many; J: TRBJ1-5
CDR3: CASSLSGQDTQYF; DNA: TGTGCCAGCAGTTTATCCGGGCAAGATACGCAGTATTTT; V: TRBV28; D: .; size: many; J: TRBJ2-3
CDR3: CSVPRLAGGHEQYF; DNA: TGCAGCGTTCCCCGACTAGCGGGAGGCCACGAGCAGTACTTC; V: TRBV29-1; D: TRBD2; size: many; J: TRBJ2-7
CDR3: CASSLWGLSSYNEQFF; DNA: TGTGCCAGCAGCTTATGGGGACTAAGCTCCTACAATGAGCAGTTCTTC; V: TRBV7-8; D: TRBD2; size: few; J: TRBJ2-1
CDR3: CASSQEGKSTDTQYF; DNA: TGCGCCAGCAGCCAAGAAGGCAAGAGCACAGATACGCAGTATTTT; V: TRBV4-3; D: .; size: many; J: TRBJ2-3
CDR3: CASSQSDTGPQPQHF; DNA: TGTGCCAGCAGCCAATCAGATACAGGGCCTCAGCCCCAGCATTTT; V: TRBV7-8; D: .; size: .; J: TRBJ1-5
CDR3: CASTGRTARGYEQYF; DNA: TGTGCCAGCACAGGACGGACCGCCCGCGGCTACGAGCAGTACTTC; V: TRBV28; D: .; size: .; J: TRBJ2-7
CDR3: CASSPWSGGWEKLFF; DNA: TGTGCCAGCAGCCCGTGGTCGGGTGGTTGGGAAAAACTGTTTTTT; V: TRBV5-6; D: .; size: many; J: TRBJ1-4
CDR3: CASSYDTNTGELFF; DNA: TGTGCCAGCAGTTACGACACGAACACCGGGGAGCTGTTTTTT; V: TRBV6-5; D: .; size: many; J: TRBJ2-2
CDR3: CSARTYEQYF; DNA: TGCAGTGCAAGGACCTACGAGCAGTACTTC; V: TRBV20-1; D: .; size: many; J: TRBJ2-7
CDR3: CSVVMLADTQYF; DNA: TGCAGCGTTGTGATGCTCGCAGATACGCAGTATTTT; V: TRBV29-1; D: .; size: many; J: TRBJ2-3